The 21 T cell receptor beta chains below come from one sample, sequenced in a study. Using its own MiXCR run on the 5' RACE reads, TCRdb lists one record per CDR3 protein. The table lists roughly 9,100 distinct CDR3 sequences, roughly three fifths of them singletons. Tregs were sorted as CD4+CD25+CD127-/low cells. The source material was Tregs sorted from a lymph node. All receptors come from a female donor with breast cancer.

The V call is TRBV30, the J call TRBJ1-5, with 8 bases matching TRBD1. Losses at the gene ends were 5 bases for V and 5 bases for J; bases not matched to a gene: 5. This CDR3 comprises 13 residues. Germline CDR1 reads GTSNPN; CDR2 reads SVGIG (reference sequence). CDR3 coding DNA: TGTGCCTGGGACAGGGGACTTTATCAGCCCCAGCATTTT. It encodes CAWDRGLYQPQHF.

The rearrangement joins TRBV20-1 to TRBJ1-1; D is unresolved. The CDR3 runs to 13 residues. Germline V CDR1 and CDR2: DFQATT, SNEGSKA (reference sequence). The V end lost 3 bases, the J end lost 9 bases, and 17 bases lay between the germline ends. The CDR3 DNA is TGCAGTGCTAGTCCTGCCCTGGCTCTGAAAGCTTTCTTT. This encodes CSASPALALKAFF.

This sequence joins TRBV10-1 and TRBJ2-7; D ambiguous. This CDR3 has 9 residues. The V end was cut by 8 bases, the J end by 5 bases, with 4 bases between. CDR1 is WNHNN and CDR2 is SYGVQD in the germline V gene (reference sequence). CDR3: CASYHEQYV. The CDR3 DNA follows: TGCGCCAGCTATCACGAGCAGTACGTC.

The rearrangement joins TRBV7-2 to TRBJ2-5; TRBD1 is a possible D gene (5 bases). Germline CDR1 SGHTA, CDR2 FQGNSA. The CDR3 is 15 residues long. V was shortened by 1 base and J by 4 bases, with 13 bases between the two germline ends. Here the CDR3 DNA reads TGTGCCAGCAGCTTAGAACAGGCTTCCCCAGAGACCCAGTACTTC. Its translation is CASSLEQASPETQYF.

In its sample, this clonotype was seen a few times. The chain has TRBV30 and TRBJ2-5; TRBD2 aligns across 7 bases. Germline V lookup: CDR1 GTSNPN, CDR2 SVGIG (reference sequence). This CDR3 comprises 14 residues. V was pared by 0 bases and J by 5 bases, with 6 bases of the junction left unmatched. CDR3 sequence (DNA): TGTGCCTGGAGTGTCGGGAGCGGGATCGAGACCCAGTACTTC. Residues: CAWSVGSGIETQYF. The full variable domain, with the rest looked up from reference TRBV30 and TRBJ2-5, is SQTIHQWPATLVQPVGSPLSLECTVEGTSNPNLYWYRQAAGRGLQLLFYSVGIGQISSEVPQNLSASRPQDRQFILSSKKLLLSDSGFYLCAWSVGSGIETQYFGPGTRLLVL.

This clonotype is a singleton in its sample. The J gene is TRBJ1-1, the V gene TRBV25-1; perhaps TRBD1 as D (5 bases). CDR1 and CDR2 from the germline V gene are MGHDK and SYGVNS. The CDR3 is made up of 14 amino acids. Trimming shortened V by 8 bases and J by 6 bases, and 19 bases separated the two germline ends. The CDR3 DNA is TGTGCCAGCCCTGGAGTGGCAGGGAAATCTGAAGCTTTCTTT. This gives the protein CASPGVAGKSEAFF.

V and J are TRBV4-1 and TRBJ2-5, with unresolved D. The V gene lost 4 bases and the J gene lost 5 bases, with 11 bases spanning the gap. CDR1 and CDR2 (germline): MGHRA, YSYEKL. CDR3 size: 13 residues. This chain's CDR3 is CASSRLGVETQYF. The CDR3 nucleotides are TGCGCCAGCAGCCGACTGGGTGTGGAGACCCAGTACTTC.

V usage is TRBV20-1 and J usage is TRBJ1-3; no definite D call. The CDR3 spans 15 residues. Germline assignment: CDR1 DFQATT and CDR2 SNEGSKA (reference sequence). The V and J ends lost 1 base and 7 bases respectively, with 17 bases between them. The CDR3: CSARVPETARNTIYF. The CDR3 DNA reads TGCAGTGCTAGAGTGCCCGAGACCGCGAGGAACACCATATATTTT.

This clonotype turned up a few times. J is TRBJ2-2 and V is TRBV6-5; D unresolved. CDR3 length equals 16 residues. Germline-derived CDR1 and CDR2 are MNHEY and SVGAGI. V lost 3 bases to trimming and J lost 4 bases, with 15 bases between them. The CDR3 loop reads CASSYLLVRGTGELFF. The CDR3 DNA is TGTGCCAGCAGTTATTTGCTAGTCAGAGGCACCGGGGAGCTGTTTTTT.

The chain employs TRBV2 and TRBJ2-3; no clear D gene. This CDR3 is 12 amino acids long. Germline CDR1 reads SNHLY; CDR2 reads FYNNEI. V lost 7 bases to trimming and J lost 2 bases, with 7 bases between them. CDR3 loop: CASMRNTDTQYF. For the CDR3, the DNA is TGTGCCAGCATGCGGAACACAGATACGCAGTATTTT.

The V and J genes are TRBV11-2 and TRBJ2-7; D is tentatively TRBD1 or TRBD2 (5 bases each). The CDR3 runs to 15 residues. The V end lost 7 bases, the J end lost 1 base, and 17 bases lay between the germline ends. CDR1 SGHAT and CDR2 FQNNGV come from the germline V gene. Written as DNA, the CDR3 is TGTGCCAGCACCATATCACGGGACGGATCCTACGAGCAGTACTTC. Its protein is CASTISRDGSYEQYF.

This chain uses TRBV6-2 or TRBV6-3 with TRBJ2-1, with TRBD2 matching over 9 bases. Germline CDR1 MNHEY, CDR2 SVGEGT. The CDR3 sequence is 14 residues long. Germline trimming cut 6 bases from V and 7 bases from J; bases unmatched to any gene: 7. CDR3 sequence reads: CASRVSGSMNEQFF. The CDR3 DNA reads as TGTGCCAGCAGGGTTAGCGGGAGTATGAATGAGCAGTTCTTC.

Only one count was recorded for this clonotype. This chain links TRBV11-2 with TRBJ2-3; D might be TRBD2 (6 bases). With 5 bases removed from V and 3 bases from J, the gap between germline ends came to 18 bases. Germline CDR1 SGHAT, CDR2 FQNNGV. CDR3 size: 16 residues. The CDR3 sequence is CASSIRLVDETDTQYF. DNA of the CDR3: TGTGCCAGCAGCATTAGACTAGTGGATGAGACAGATACGCAGTATTTT.

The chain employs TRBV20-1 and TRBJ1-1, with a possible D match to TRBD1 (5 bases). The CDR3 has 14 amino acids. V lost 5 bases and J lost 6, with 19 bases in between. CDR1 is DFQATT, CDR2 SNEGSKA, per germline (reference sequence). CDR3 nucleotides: TGCAGTGCTGAGGACCAAGGGGAGGGTTCTGAAGCTTTCTTT. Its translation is CSAEDQGEGSEAFF.

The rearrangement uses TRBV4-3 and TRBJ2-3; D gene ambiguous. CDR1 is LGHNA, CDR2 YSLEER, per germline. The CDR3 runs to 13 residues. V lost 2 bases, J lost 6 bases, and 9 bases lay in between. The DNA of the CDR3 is TGCGCCAGCAGCCAACGACCGGCGGATACGCAGTATTTT. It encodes CASSQRPADTQYF.

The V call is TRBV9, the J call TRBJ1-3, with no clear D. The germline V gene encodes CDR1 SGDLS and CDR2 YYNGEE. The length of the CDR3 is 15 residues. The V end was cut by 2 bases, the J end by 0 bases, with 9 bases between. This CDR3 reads CASSVDALSGNTIYF. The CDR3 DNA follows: TGTGCCAGCAGCGTCGACGCGCTCTCTGGAAACACCATATATTTT. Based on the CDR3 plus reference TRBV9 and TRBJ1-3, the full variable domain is DSGVTQTPKHLITATGQRVTLRCSPRSGDLSVYWYQQSLDQGLQFLIQYYNGEERAKGNILERFSAQQFPDLHSELNLSSLELGDSALYFCASSVDALSGNTIYFGEGSWLTVV.

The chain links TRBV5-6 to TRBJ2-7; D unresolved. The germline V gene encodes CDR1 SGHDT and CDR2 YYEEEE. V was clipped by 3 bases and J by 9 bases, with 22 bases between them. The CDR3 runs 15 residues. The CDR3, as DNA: TGTGCCAGCAGCTCTAAATATTCCGGACGCGCACGGCAGTACGTC. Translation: CASSSKYSGRARQYV.

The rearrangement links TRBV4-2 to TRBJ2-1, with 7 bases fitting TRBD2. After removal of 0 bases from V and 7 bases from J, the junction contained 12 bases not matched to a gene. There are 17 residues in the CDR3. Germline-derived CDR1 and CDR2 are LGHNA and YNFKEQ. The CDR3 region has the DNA TGTGCCAGCAGCCAAGATGGGACTATCGCCGGACGAAATGAGCAGTTCTTC. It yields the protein CASSQDGTIAGRNEQFF.

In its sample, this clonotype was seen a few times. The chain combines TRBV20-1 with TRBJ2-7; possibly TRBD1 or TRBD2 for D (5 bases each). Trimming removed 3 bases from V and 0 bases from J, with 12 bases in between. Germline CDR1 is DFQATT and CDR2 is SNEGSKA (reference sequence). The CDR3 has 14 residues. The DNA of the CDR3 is TGCAGTGCTAGGAAGCAGGGAGACTCCTACGAGCAGTACTTC. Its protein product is CSARKQGDSYEQYF.

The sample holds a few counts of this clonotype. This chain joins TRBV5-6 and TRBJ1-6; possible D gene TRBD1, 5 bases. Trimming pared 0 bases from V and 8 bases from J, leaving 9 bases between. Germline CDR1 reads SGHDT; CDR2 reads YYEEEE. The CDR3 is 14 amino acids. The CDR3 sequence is CASSLGQRHSPLHF. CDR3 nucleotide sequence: TGTGCCAGCAGCTTGGGACAGAGACATTCACCCCTCCACTTT.

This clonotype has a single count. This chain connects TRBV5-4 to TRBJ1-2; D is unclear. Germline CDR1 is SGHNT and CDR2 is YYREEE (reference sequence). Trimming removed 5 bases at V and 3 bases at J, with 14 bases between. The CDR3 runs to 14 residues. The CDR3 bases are TGTGCCAGCAGACCCGGGGTCTACGACTATGGCTACACCTTC. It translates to CASRPGVYDYGYTF.